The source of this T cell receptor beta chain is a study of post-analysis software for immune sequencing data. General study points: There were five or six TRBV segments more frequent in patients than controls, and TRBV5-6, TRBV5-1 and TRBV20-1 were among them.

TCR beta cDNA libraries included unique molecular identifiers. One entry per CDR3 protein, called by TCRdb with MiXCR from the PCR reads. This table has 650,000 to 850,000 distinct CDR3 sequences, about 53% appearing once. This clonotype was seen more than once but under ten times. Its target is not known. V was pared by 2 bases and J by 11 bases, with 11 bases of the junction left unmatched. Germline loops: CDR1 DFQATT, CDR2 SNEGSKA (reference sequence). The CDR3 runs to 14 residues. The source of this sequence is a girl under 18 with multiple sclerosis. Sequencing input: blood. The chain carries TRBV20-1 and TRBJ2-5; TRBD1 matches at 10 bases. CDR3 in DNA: TGCAGTGCTAGAAGGCCGGGACAGGGGATCATGCAGTACTTC. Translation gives CSARRPGQGIMQYF.